This T cell receptor beta chain was found in a study of cytomegalovirus exposure and HLA in healthy donors. Notes on the study in general: Later on, an analysis found that several of the most significant clusters appeared to be linked to common viral pathogens, which included parvovirus B19.

With regard to this clone: Its antigen remains unidentified.

The PCR employed 60 Vbeta primers together with 13 Jbeta primers. Assay: immunoSEQ multiplex PCR; the TCRdb copy retains only in-frame clones and omits some. The sample lists roughly 150,000 clones; around 75% were seen once. The specimen was PBMCs. The clonotype originates from a man between 18 and 29 years old in good health and CMV-seropositive.

The CDR3 loop reads CASSQELGLPTNEQYF. CDR3 sequence (DNA): TGCGCCAGCAGCCAAGAGTTGGGACTACCCACCAACGAGCAGTACTTC. The chain links TRBV4-1 to TRBJ2-7, with 7 bases identical to TRBD2. Germline V lookup: CDR1 MGHRA, CDR2 YSYEKL. The CDR3 runs 16 residues. J gave up 5 bases and V 0 bases, and 10 bases lay outside the gene matches.